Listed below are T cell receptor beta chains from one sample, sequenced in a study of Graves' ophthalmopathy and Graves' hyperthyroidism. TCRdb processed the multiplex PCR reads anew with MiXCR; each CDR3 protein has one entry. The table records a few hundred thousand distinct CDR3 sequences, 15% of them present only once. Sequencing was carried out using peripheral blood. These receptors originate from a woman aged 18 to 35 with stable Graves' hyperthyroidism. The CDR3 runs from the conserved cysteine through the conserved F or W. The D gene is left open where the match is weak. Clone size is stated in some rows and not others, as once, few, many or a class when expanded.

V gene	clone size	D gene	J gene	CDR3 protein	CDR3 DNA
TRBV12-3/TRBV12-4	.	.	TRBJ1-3	CASSLSIGGNTIYF	TGTGCCAGCAGTTTAAGTATTGGGGGAAACACCATATATTTT
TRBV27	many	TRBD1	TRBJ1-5	CASTSGGQPQHF	TGTGCCAGCACCTCAGGGGGTCAGCCCCAGCATTTT
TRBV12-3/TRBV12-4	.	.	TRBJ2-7	CASSFNWDYEQYF	TGTGCCAGCAGTTTTAACTGGGACTACGAGCAGTACTTC
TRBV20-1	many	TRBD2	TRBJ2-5	CSAGLAGAPLQETQYF	TGCAGTGCGGGGCTAGCGGGGGCCCCCCTCCAAGAGACCCAGTACTTC
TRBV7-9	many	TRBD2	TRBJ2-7	CASSFALAGKGEQYF	TGTGCCAGCAGCTTTGCGCTAGCGGGAAAAGGCGAGCAGTACTTC
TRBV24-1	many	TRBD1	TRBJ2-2	CATSDFGQGWTGELFF	TGTGCCACCAGTGATTTCGGACAGGGTTGGACCGGGGAGCTGTTTTTT
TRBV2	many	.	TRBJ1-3	CASNPQGVSGNTIYF	TGTGCCAGCAACCCCCAGGGAGTCTCTGGAAACACCATATATTTT
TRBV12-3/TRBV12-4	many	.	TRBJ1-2	CASSLVGQEGYTF	TGTGCCAGCAGTTTAGTCGGCCAAGAAGGCTACACCTTC
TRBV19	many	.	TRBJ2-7	CASSSAGRSTRGSYEQYF	TGTGCCAGTAGTAGTGCTGGACGGTCGACCCGAGGGTCCTACGAGCAGTACTTC
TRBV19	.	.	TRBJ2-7	CASRPTSRGAREQYF	TGTGCCAGTAGACCAACGTCGAGGGGGGCACGTGAGCAGTACTTC
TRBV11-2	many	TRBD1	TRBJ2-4	CASSLGTGGRAKNIQYF	TGTGCCAGCAGCTTAGGGACAGGGGGAAGAGCCAAAAACATTCAGTACTTC
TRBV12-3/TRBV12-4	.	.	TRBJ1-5	CASSFSGSLSPQHF	TGTGCCAGCAGTTTTTCGGGCAGCCTATCGCCCCAGCATTTT
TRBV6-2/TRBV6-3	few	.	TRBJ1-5	CASRITPRQARYQPQHF	TGTGCCAGCAGGATAACTCCGCGACAGGCCCGATATCAGCCCCAGCATTTT
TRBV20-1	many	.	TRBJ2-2	CSARQGNTGELFF	TGCAGTGCTAGACAGGGGAACACCGGGGAGCTGTTTTTT
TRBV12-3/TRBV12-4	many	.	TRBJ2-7	CASSSTRQAYEQYF	TGTGCCAGCAGTTCGACTAGACAGGCCTACGAGCAGTACTTC
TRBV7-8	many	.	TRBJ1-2	CASSLRGRDTYGYTF	TGTGCCAGCAGTCTTCGGGGCCGGGACACCTATGGCTACACCTTC
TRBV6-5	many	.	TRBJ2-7	CASSYSNLPGYEQYF	TGTGCCAGCAGTTACTCGAACCTTCCCGGCTACGAGCAGTACTTC
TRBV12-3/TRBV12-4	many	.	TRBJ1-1	CASSSFRGTEAFF	TGTGCCAGCAGTTCCTTCAGGGGCACTGAAGCTTTCTTT
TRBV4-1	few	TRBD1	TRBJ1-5	CASSTWTGGFGQPQHF	TGCGCCAGCAGCACCTGGACAGGGGGCTTTGGACAGCCCCAGCATTTT
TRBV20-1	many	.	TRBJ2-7	CSALHTYEQYF	TGCAGTGCCCTACACACCTACGAGCAGTACTTC
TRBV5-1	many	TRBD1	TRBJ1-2	CASSIPGQPNYGYTF	TGCGCCAGCAGCATCCCGGGACAGCCTAACTATGGCTACACCTTC
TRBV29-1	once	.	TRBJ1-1	CSVEDWPGINTEACF	TGCAGCGTTGAAGACTGGCCGGGGATAAACACTGAAGCTTGCTTT
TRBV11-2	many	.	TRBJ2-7	CASSPIQGFGEQYF	TGTGCCAGCAGCCCTATACAGGGTTTCGGGGAGCAGTACTTC
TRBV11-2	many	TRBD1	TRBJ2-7	CASSLSTGRSNEQYF	TGTGCCAGCAGCTTATCGACAGGGCGCTCGAACGAGCAGTACTTC
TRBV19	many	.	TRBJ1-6	CASSASSYNSPLHF	TGTGCCAGTAGTGCGAGCTCCTATAATTCACCCCTCCACTTT
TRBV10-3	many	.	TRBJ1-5	CAISESAGGNQPQHF	TGTGCCATCAGTGAGTCGGCAGGGGGCAATCAGCCCCAGCATTTT
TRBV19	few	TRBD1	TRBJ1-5	CASSILSGGLGQPQHF	TGTGCCAGTAGTATTCTGTCAGGGGGCCTGGGTCAGCCCCAGCATTTT
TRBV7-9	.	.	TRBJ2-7	CASSLALERDEQYF	TGTGCCAGCAGCTTAGCCCTAGAACGCGACGAGCAGTACTTC
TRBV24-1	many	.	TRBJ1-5	CATSDNMGNQPQHF	TGTGCCACCAGTGATAATATGGGAAATCAGCCCCAGCATTTT
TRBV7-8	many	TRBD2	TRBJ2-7	CASSLERGVQYEQYF	TGTGCCAGCAGCTTGGAGCGGGGGGTTCAGTACGAGCAGTACTTC
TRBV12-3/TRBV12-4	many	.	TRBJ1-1	CASRFYRENTEAFF	TGTGCCAGCCGATTCTACAGGGAGAACACTGAAGCTTTCTTT
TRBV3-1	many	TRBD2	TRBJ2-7	CASSLGTSGLYEQYF	TGTGCCAGCAGCCTCGGGACTAGCGGACTCTACGAGCAGTACTTC
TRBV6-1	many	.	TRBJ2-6	CASSPLPGANVLTF	TGTGCCAGCAGCCCCCTTCCCGGGGCCAACGTCCTGACTTTC
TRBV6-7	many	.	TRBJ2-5	CASSYLGQQETQYF	TGTGCCAGCAGTTATCTGGGGCAGCAAGAGACCCAGTACTTC
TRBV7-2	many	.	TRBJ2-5	CASSQTPPDYLQETQYF	TGTGCCAGCAGCCAAACCCCCCCTGACTATCTCCAAGAGACCCAGTACTTC
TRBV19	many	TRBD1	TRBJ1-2	CASRGTDYNYGYTF	TGTGCCAGTAGGGGGACAGATTATAACTATGGCTACACCTTC
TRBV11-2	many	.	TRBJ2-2	CASSSGTAKNTGELFF	TGTGCCAGCAGCTCCGGGACGGCCAAGAACACCGGGGAGCTGTTTTTT
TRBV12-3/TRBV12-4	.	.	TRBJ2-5	CASSSNLGETQYF	TGTGCCAGCAGTTCCAACCTAGGGGAGACCCAGTACTTC
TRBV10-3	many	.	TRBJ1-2	CAIRTVNYGYTF	TGTGCCATCCGGACAGTTAACTATGGCTACACCTTC
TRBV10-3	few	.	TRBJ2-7	CATWGDYEQYF	TGTGCCACCTGGGGGGACTACGAGCAGTACTTC
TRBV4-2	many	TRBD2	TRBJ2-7	CASSHGAGDGYYEQYF	TGTGCCAGCAGCCACGGAGCGGGAGACGGGTACTACGAGCAGTACTTC
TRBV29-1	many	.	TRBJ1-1	CSVEPGQMNTEAFF	TGCAGCGTTGAACCGGGACAAATGAACACTGAAGCTTTCTTT
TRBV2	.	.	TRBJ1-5	CASNGGVGQPQHF	TGTGCCAGCAACGGGGGCGTCGGTCAGCCCCAGCATTTT
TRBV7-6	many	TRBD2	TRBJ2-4	CASSPVGPSGGQAKNIKYF	TGTGCCAGCAGCCCAGTGGGGCCTAGCGGGGGGCAAGCCAAAAACATTAAGTACTTC
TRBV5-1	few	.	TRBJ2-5	CASSGVSRGETQYF	TGCGCCAGCAGCGGAGTCTCGAGGGGAGAGACCCAGTACTTC
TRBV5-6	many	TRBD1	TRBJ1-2	CASSLGAGTVLYGYTF	TGTGCCAGCAGCCTGGGGGCCGGGACAGTTCTCTATGGCTACACCTTC
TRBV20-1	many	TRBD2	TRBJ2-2	CSARVAGGPNTGELFF	TGCAGTGCTAGAGTGGCGGGGGGTCCTAACACCGGGGAGCTGTTTTTT
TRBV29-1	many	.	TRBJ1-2	CSVEEAGYGYTF	TGCAGCGTTGAGGAGGCGGGCTATGGCTACACCTTC
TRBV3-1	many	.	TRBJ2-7	CASSLQQGIEQYF	TGTGCCAGCAGCCTTCAACAGGGAATCGAGCAGTACTTC